The 29 T cell receptor beta chains in this list originate from one sample, sequenced in a study of early T cells in non-severe SARS-CoV-2 infection. One entry per CDR3 protein results from TCRdb running MiXCR on the 5' RACE reads. The sample shows 75,000 to 100,000 distinct CDR3 sequences, approximately 15% of them seen only once. Sequencing was performed on whole blood. The receptors derive from an adult who was a healthcare worker with PCR-confirmed SARS-CoV-2 infection or an uninfected control (not recorded which).

This clonotype was seen only a few times. The chain has TRBV7-9 and TRBJ1-3; D gene unclear. Germline CDR1 SEHNR, CDR2 FQNEAQ (reference sequence). The CDR3 has 13 residues. V lost 11 bases and J lost 1, with 12 bases in between. This CDR3 is CAVMRESGNTIYF. CDR3 nucleotides: TGTGCCGTTATGCGGGAGTCTGGAAACACCATATATTTT. Using reference TRBV7-9 and TRBJ1-3 for the parts outside the CDR3, the full variable domain is DTGVSQNPRHKITKRGQNVTFRCDPISEHNRLYWYRQTLGQGPEFLTYFQNEAQLEKSRLLSDRFSAERPKGSFSTLEIQRTEQGDSAMYLCAVMRESGNTIYFGEGSWLTVV.

This clonotype was detected a few times. The CDR3 sequence: CSADETGADEEQFF. CDR3 coding DNA: TGCAGCGCCGATGAGACGGGGGCGGACGAAGAGCAGTTCTTC. The J gene is TRBJ2-1, the V gene TRBV29-1; perhaps D is TRBD1 or TRBD2 (6 bases each). CDR1 is SQVTM and CDR2 is ANQGSEA in the germline V gene. V was pared by 7 bases and J by 10 bases, with 23 bases between. This CDR3 has 14 amino acids.

V and J are TRBV6-5 and TRBJ1-5; D gene ambiguous. The CDR3 covers 16 residues. Deletions cut 6 bases from V and 3 bases from J, with 18 bases between. CDR1 and CDR2 (germline): MNHEY, SVGAGI. As DNA, the CDR3 is TGTGCCAGCAGCCCAGGCGCCACCAACTTCAATCAGCCCCAGCATTTT. Amino acid sequence: CASSPGATNFNQPQHF.

The sample holds a few counts of this clonotype. The J gene is TRBJ2-7, the V gene TRBV7-2; the D is unclear. The CDR3 is 14 amino acids. Trimming removed 5 bases from V and 4 bases from J, with 15 bases in between. Germline CDR1 SGHTA, CDR2 FQGNSA. The CDR3 sequence is CASSVNRDLYEQYF. CDR3 bases: TGTGCCAGCAGCGTAAACCGCGATCTATACGAGCAGTACTTC.

Only a few counts were recorded for this clonotype. The V gene is TRBV6-5, the J gene TRBJ2-6, with a possible D match to TRBD2 (5 bases). Germline CDR1 and CDR2: MNHEY and SVGAGI. The CDR3 consists of 17 residues. Trimming removed 7 bases from V and 1 base from J, with 17 bases in between. The CDR3 bases are TGTGCCAGCACCATGACCCTTACTAGGTCTGGGGCCAACGTCCTGACTTTC. This translates into CASTMTLTRSGANVLTF.

Turning to this clonotype: With a much larger clone just one base away, this may be a read error. The rearrangement uses TRBV20-1 and TRBJ2-3, with D possibly being TRBD1 (6 bases). The V end was cut by 8 bases, the J end by 3 bases, with 15 bases between. This CDR3 has 13 amino acids. Germline CDR1 reads DFQATT; CDR2 reads SNEGSKA (reference sequence). The chain's CDR3 is CSTTWTETDTQYF. CDR3 coding DNA: TGCAGTACTACTTGGACAGAAACAGATACGCAGTATTTT.

This chain uses TRBV6-5 with TRBJ1-2; D gene ambiguous. The CDR3 consists of 15 residues. CDR1 and CDR2 (germline): MNHEY, SVGAGI. V was cut by 4 bases and J by 6 bases, with 18 bases left in between. The CDR3 coding sequence is TGTGCCAGCAGTTCCTATGGGCGCGGTGTAGATGGCTACACCTTC. Protein sequence: CASSSYGRGVDGYTF.

The V and J genes are TRBV29-1 and TRBJ1-1; 9 bases agree with TRBD1. The germline gives CDR1 SQVTM, CDR2 ANQGSEA. The CDR3 totals 14 residues. V lost 0 bases and J lost 1; bases outside the gene matches: 0. CDR3 amino acids: CSVEEDRGNTEAFF. In DNA form, the CDR3 reads TGCAGCGTTGAAGAGGACAGGGGGAACACTGAAGCTTTCTTT. Based on the CDR3 plus reference TRBV29-1 and TRBJ1-1, the full variable domain is SAVISQKPSRDICQRGTSLTIQCQVDSQVTMMFWYRQQPGQSLTLIATANQGSEATYESGFVIDKFPISRPNLTFSTLTVSNMSPEDSSIYLCSVEEDRGNTEAFFGQGTRLTVV.

This clonotype was detected only a few times. V and J are TRBV12-3 or TRBV12-4 and TRBJ2-3, with 7 positions matching TRBD2. V shed 5 bases and J 8 bases; nucleotides not matched to a gene: 10. This CDR3 is built from 14 residues. The CDR3 bases are TGTGCCAGCAGTCTCAAACGGGGGGAGAGTACGCAGTATTTT. Its protein product is CASSLKRGESTQYF.

The CDR3 here is CAWSPPGGQSTEAFF. As DNA, the CDR3 is TGTGCCTGGAGTCCCCCCGGGGGGCAGTCGACTGAAGCTTTCTTT. The chain couples TRBV30 to TRBJ1-1, with D possibly being TRBD1 (6 bases). The CDR3 spans 15 residues. Germline CDR1 GTSNPN, CDR2 SVGIG (reference sequence). Trimming shortened V by 2 bases and J by 5 bases, and 18 bases separated the two germline ends.

This clonotype appeared a few times. The chain uses TRBV7-2 and TRBJ2-3, with 9 bases matching TRBD2. With V trimmed by 5 bases and J by 9 bases, 15 bases remained unmatched. The CDR3 length is 16 residues. The germline gives CDR1 SGHTA, CDR2 FQGNSA. The chain's CDR3 is CASSPTGLAGVGTQYF. The CDR3 DNA sequence: TGTGCCAGCAGCCCCACGGGACTAGCTGGAGTAGGAACGCAGTATTTT. Full variable domain (rest looked up from reference TRBV7-2 and TRBJ2-3): GAGVSQSPSNKVTEKGKDVELRCDPISGHTALYWYRQSLGQGLEFLIYFQGNSAPDKSGLPSDRFSAERTGGSVSTLTIQRTQQEDSAVYLCASSPTGLAGVGTQYFGPGTRLTVL.

The genes are TRBV28 and TRBJ1-6, with D possibly TRBD1 on 6 matching bases. The V and J ends lost 3 bases and 10 bases respectively, with 13 bases between them. Germline assignment: CDR1 MDHEN and CDR2 SYDVKM. The CDR3 consists of 14 residues. CDR3 nucleotides: TGTGCCAGCAGTTTGGGCGGGGGCGGATCACCCCTCCACTTT. Protein product: CASSLGGGGSPLHF. Full variable domain (outside the CDR3, taken from reference TRBV28 and TRBJ1-6): DVKVTQSSRYLVKRTGEKVFLECVQDMDHENMFWYRQDPGLGLRLIYFSYDVKMKEKGDIPEGYSVSREKKERFSLILESASTNQTSMYLCASSLGGGGSPLHFGNGTRLTVT.

Ten or more counts support this clonotype. The V gene is TRBV6-2 or TRBV6-3, the J gene TRBJ2-1, with 14 bases lining up with TRBD2. Germline-derived CDR1 and CDR2 are MNHEY and SVGEGT. The CDR3 length is 20 residues. Losses at the gene ends were 4 bases for V and 2 bases for J; bases not matched to a gene: 13. Here the CDR3 DNA reads TGTGCCAGCAGTTCCCGGACTAGCGGGAGGCCCGAAGCAACCTACAATGAGCAGTTCTTC. Protein product: CASSSRTSGRPEATYNEQFF.

This clonotype was counted a few times. V and J are TRBV7-8 and TRBJ1-1, with D hard to call. The CDR3 is 14 amino acids. The V end was cut by 8 bases, the J end by 0 bases, with 13 bases between. Germline lookup yields CDR1 SGHVS and CDR2 FQNEAQ. This CDR3 reads CASGRGSLNTEAFF. Written as DNA, the CDR3 is TGTGCCAGCGGACGAGGCAGTCTGAACACTGAAGCTTTCTTT.

This sequence joins TRBV4-3 and TRBJ2-2; D gene unclear. CDR3 length: 15 residues. Trimming took 1 base from V and 5 from J, leaving 11 bases between them. Per the germline V gene, CDR1 is LGHNA and CDR2 is YSLEER. CDR3: CASSQVYTGTGELFF. The CDR3 nucleotides read TGCGCCAGCAGCCAAGTGTACACTGGGACCGGGGAGCTGTTTTTT.

This clonotype was seen only a few times. The chain joins TRBV24-1 to TRBJ1-5, with D maybe TRBD1 (5 bases). Trimming removed 3 bases at V and 13 bases at J, with 21 bases between. CDR1 and CDR2 (germline): KGHDR, SFDVKD. The CDR3 totals 15 residues. The CDR3 loop reads CATSDIRDSRAVQHF. The CDR3 DNA reads as TGTGCCACCAGTGATATCCGGGACTCTCGGGCTGTTCAGCATTTT.

Only a few counts were recorded for this clonotype. The chain recombines TRBV19 with TRBJ2-1, with D possibly TRBD1 on 6 matching bases. V was pared by 6 bases and J by 4 bases, with 16 bases between. In germline, CDR1 is LNHDA, CDR2 SQIVND (reference sequence). The CDR3 runs 15 residues. The CDR3 region has the DNA TGTGCCAGTAGCCACCCCTTGGGACAATACAATGAGCAGTTCTTC. It is translated as CASSHPLGQYNEQFF.

This clonotype was counted between two and nine times. The V and J genes are TRBV20-1 and TRBJ1-6; D is undetermined. This CDR3 is built from 15 residues. V lost 5 bases, J lost 6 bases, and 17 bases lay in between. Germline CDR1 reads DFQATT; CDR2 reads SNEGSKA (reference sequence). CDR3 protein: CSASPVQLSNSPLHF. The CDR3 DNA sequence: TGCAGTGCTTCCCCGGTACAGCTAAGTAATTCACCCCTCCACTTT.

This clonotype showed up just a few times. The J gene is TRBJ1-2, the V gene TRBV19; D gene unclear. V was trimmed by 7 bases and J by 4 bases, leaving 13 bases between them. Germline V gene sequence: CDR1 LNHDA, CDR2 SQIVND (reference sequence). The length of the CDR3 is 13 residues. CDR3 DNA sequence: TGTGCCAGTACTACCGACGGCCCCTATGGCTACACCTTC. Protein product: CASTTDGPYGYTF.

This clonotype showed up just a few times. The genes are TRBV5-5 and TRBJ1-5, with no clear D. CDR3 length equals 17 residues. V was pared by 4 bases and J by 3 bases, with 20 bases between. CDR1 is SGHKS, CDR2 YYEKEE, per germline (reference sequence). CDR3 sequence reads: CASSTGGTGRINQPQHF. As DNA, the CDR3 is TGTGCCAGCAGCACGGGAGGAACGGGTCGAATCAATCAGCCCCAGCATTTT.

This clonotype came up a few times. The J gene is TRBJ1-6, the V gene TRBV10-2; 9 bases map to TRBD1. Per germline, CDR1 WSHSY and CDR2 SAAADI. There are 17 residues in the CDR3. V was clipped by 7 bases and J by 9 bases; unmatched bases: 16. The CDR3 spells CASTRVGRGQGTSPLHF. The CDR3 DNA follows: TGCGCCAGCACTCGAGTGGGACGGGGACAGGGAACTTCACCCCTCCACTTT.

The chain has TRBV20-1 and TRBJ2-7, with 7 bases aligning to TRBD2. Unmatched junction bases numbered 6, after V lost 1 base and J lost 3 bases. Germline V gene data show CDR1 as DFQATT and CDR2 as SNEGSKA (reference sequence). This CDR3 region has 14 residues. The CDR3 coding sequence is TGCAGTGCTAGAGCCGGGACTAACCGCTACGAGCAGTACTTC. Translating it yields CSARAGTNRYEQYF.

The sample holds many counts of this clonotype. The gene calls are TRBV20-1 and TRBJ1-1; a weak D match, TRBD1 (6 bases). V lost 5 bases, J lost 5 bases, and 24 bases lay in between. The CDR3 length is 16 residues. From germline, CDR1 is DFQATT and CDR2 SNEGSKA (reference sequence). CDR3 amino acids: CSASWPGQPGETEAFF. CDR3 nucleotides: TGCAGTGCTTCTTGGCCGGGACAACCGGGTGAGACTGAAGCTTTCTTT.

This clonotype was picked up many times. The chain employs TRBV27 and TRBJ2-6; D perhaps matches TRBD2 (6 bases). This CDR3 is 16 amino acids long. V gave up 8 bases and J gave up 0 bases, with 14 bases separating them. From germline, CDR1 is MNHEY and CDR2 SMNVEV (reference sequence). CDR3 bases: TGTGCCAGCTCCCTGGAGGGACCCTCTGGGGCCAACGTCCTGACTTTC. Residues: CASSLEGPSGANVLTF.

This clonotype occurred many times. The rearrangement uses TRBV11-2 and TRBJ2-2; 8 nucleotides match TRBD1. The junction had 7 bases not matched to a gene; V was cut back by 5 bases and J by 5 bases. Germline assignment: CDR1 SGHAT and CDR2 FQNNGV. The CDR3 has 15 residues. This CDR3 reads CASSAQGARTGELFF. As DNA, the CDR3 is TGTGCCAGCAGCGCCCAGGGGGCGAGGACCGGGGAGCTGTTTTTT.

The chain couples TRBV20-1 to TRBJ2-7; no definite D call. This CDR3 comprises 9 residues. The germline CDR1 and CDR2 sequences are DFQATT and SNEGSKA (reference sequence). The V end was cut by 4 bases, the J end by 7 bases, with 5 bases between. Here the CDR3 reads CSANGEQYF. CDR3 DNA: TGCAGTGCTAACGGGGAGCAGTACTTC.

The table lists this clonotype with a few counts. V and J are TRBV27 and TRBJ2-5, with a weak D call TRBD1 (5 bases). This CDR3 comprises 15 residues. Trimming removed 6 bases at V and 2 bases at J, with 16 bases between. CDR1 MNHEY and CDR2 SMNVEV come from the germline V gene (reference sequence). The chain's CDR3 is CASSSSGAGQETQYF. For the CDR3, the DNA is TGTGCCAGCAGCTCCTCTGGGGCCGGTCAAGAGACCCAGTACTTC.

The genes are TRBV28 and TRBJ2-4, with TRBD1 identical over 9 bases. The CDR3 totals 14 residues. Trimming removed 5 bases from V and 7 bases from J; junction bases left unmatched: 6. CDR1 and CDR2 from the germline V gene are MDHEN and SYDVKM. The CDR3 DNA is TGTGCCAGCAGTCCCCGGACAGGGGCGAACATTCAGTACTTC. It translates to CASSPRTGANIQYF.

This chain joins TRBV29-1 and TRBJ2-5, with D perhaps matching TRBD1 (5 bases). This CDR3 region has 13 residues. The V end was cut by 3 bases, the J end by 3 bases, with 11 bases between. Per the germline V gene, CDR1 is SQVTM and CDR2 is ANQGSEA. CDR3 in DNA: TGCAGCGTTGATTCCCCAGGGAAAGAGACCCAGTACTTC. Its translation: CSVDSPGKETQYF.